This T cell receptor beta chain was captured in a study of vaccination effects on CD4 cells after COVID-19. General study results and limits: Limitations: small convalescent group and missing early post-infection timepoints.

ViraFEST used viral peptide pools to expand antigen-specific CD4+ T cells before sequencing. At the end of less than 12 days of culture, CD4+ T cells were isolated. Prior SARS-CoV-2 infection was absent in the vaccine recipients, as shown by negative nucleocapsid antibodies. Half-medium changes using IL-2 medium occurred on days 3 and 7. This CDR3 has 13 residues. Germline assignment: CDR1 MNHEY and CDR2 SVGAGI. The ends were cut back, 8 bases at V and 1 base at J, with 10 bases in the middle. On this clone: Its antigen is not known.

Measured with immunoSEQ multiplex PCR; TCRdb has only the in-frame clones, and not every one. The data contain about 41,000 clones, roughly 70% of them singletons. The sequence was obtained from a human donor who received a COVID-19 vaccine. The sample was CD4+ T cells from PBMCs cultured with HCoV-OC43 spike peptides, taken before COVID-19 vaccination. Noted subset: HCoV-OC43 spike overlapping peptide pool stimulation. The rearrangement uses TRBV6-5 and TRBJ2-3; TRBD2 might be the D (6 bases). CDR3 DNA sequence: TGTGCCAGCCGGGACTCCGGCACAGATACGCAGTATTTT. It specifies CASRDSGTDTQYF.